A selection of T cell receptor beta chains follows, all from one sample in a study of OX40 agonist ivuxolimab in advanced cancers. TCRdb's copy holds only in-frame clones and misses some; the assay was immunoSEQ multiplex PCR. The sample has some 82,000 clones, more than 85% seen once. This sample comprised CD4+ or CD8+ T cells sorted from blood, obtained in a trial of the OX40 agonist ivuxolimab. The source is an adult with an advanced solid tumor such as melanoma, head and neck, liver or kidney cancer. Both conserved end residues are part of each CDR3. Each record gives: CDR3 protein, CDR3 DNA, V gene, J gene, clone size, D gene. D genes are given only for firm matches. Clone sizes are given selectively: once, few, many, or a class where the clone is expanded.

CDR3: CASSVAVLAQETQYF
DNA: TGTGCCAGCAGCGTAGCCGTGCTAGCTCAAGAGACCCAGTACTTC
V: TRBV9
J: TRBJ2-5
size: .
D: .

CDR3: CASSFRQGYTEAFF
DNA: TGCGCCAGCAGCTTCAGACAGGGCTACACTGAAGCTTTCTTT
V: TRBV5-1
J: TRBJ1-1
size: once
D: TRBD1

CDR3: CASSVGLVAYNEQFF
DNA: TGTGCCAGCAGCGTCGGACTAGTGGCCTACAATGAGCAGTTCTTC
V: TRBV13
J: TRBJ2-1
size: .
D: TRBD2

CDR3: CASTLGAGGKKNEQFF
DNA: TGCGCCAGCACCCTGGGGGCGGGAGGGAAGAAGAATGAGCAGTTCTTC
V: TRBV5-1
J: TRBJ2-1
size: .
D: TRBD2

CDR3: CASSWGGLNTEAFF
DNA: TGTGCCAGCAGCTGGGGGGGTTTGAACACTGAAGCTTTCTTT
V: TRBV13
J: TRBJ1-1
size: .
D: .

CDR3: CASSLPPGTGAGGYTF
DNA: TGTGCCAGCAGTCTTCCTCCCGGGACAGGGGCGGGCGGCTACACCTTC
V: TRBV28
J: TRBJ1-2
size: .
D: TRBD1

CDR3: CASSVGQLNTEAFF
DNA: TGCGCCAGCAGCGTGGGACAGTTGAACACTGAAGCTTTCTTT
V: TRBV5-1
J: TRBJ1-1
size: .
D: TRBD1

CDR3: CASSSQEKNEQFF
DNA: TGTGCCAGCAGTTCACAGGAGAAGAATGAGCAGTTCTTC
V: TRBV6-1
J: TRBJ2-1
size: .
D: .

CDR3: CASERGGPQHF
DNA: TGTGCCAGCGAACGGGGGGGGCCCCAGCATTTT
V: TRBV6-1
J: TRBJ1-5
size: .
D: .

CDR3: CASTDTSGGRTDTQYF
DNA: TGTGCCAGTACCGATACTAGCGGGGGTCGCACAGATACGCAGTATTTT
V: TRBV19
J: TRBJ2-3
size: .
D: TRBD2

CDR3: CASSSGPRNEQYF
DNA: TGTGCCAGCAGTTCCGGGCCTCGGAACGAGCAGTACTTC
V: TRBV6-6
J: TRBJ2-7
size: .
D: .

CDR3: CASSLVQGKTEAFF
DNA: TGTGCCAGCAGCTTGGTACAGGGGAAGACTGAAGCTTTCTTT
V: TRBV5-6
J: TRBJ1-1
size: .
D: TRBD1

CDR3: CATRERTGYGYTF
DNA: TGTGCCACCAGGGAGCGGACTGGCTATGGCTACACCTTC
V: TRBV19
J: TRBJ1-2
size: .
D: .

CDR3: CASSLYLGVSTGELFF
DNA: TGTGCCAGCAGTTTATATTTAGGGGTATCCACCGGGGAGCTGTTTTTT
V: TRBV28
J: TRBJ2-2
size: .
D: .

CDR3: CASRVKGMNTEAFF
DNA: TGTGCCAGCAGGGTCAAGGGGATGAACACTGAAGCTTTCTTT
V: TRBV2
J: TRBJ1-1
size: .
D: .

CDR3: CASSLLDNNEQFF
DNA: TGCGCCAGCAGTTTACTAGACAACAATGAGCAGTTCTTC
V: TRBV5-1
J: TRBJ2-1
size: .
D: .

CDR3: CASSFSMRLQKNEQFF
DNA: TGTGCCAGCAGCTTTTCCATGAGACTACAGAAAAATGAGCAGTTCTTC
V: TRBV12-1
J: TRBJ2-1
size: .
D: .

CDR3: CASSPPGGSTGELFF
DNA: TGTGCCAGCAGCCCCCCGGGAGGGAGCACCGGGGAGCTGTTTTTT
V: TRBV6-4
J: TRBJ2-2
size: .
D: TRBD2

CDR3: CASSWTEEYTDTQYF
DNA: TGTGCCAGCAGTTGGACAGAGGAGTACACAGATACGCAGTATTTT
V: TRBV6-1
J: TRBJ2-3
size: .
D: .

CDR3: CAISESQSYGYTF
DNA: TGTGCCATCAGTGAAAGTCAGAGCTATGGCTACACCTTC
V: TRBV10-3
J: TRBJ1-2
size: .
D: .

CDR3: CASSARGMRLGCEQYF
DNA: TGTGCCAGCAGCGCTAGGGGTATGAGACTAGGCTGCGAGCAGTACTTC
V: TRBV21-1
J: TRBJ2-7
size: .
D: .

CDR3: CASIDSGTSGSYTQYF
DNA: TGTGCCAGTATCGATAGTGGGACTAGCGGGAGCTATACGCAGTATTTT
V: TRBV19
J: TRBJ2-3
size: .
D: TRBD2

CDR3: CASSRLPANTNTEAFF
DNA: TGTGCCAGCAGCCGCTTACCAGCAAATACGAACACTGAAGCTTTCTTT
V: TRBV11-2
J: TRBJ1-1
size: .
D: .

CDR3: CASSPIYGQAYGYTF
DNA: TGTGCCAGCAGTCCAATCTACGGACAGGCCTATGGCTACACCTTC
V: TRBV14
J: TRBJ1-2
size: .
D: TRBD1

CDR3: CASSNQQGASTEAFF
DNA: TGTGCCAGCAGTAACCAACAGGGGGCGAGCACTGAAGCTTTCTTT
V: TRBV6-5
J: TRBJ1-1
size: .
D: TRBD1

CDR3: CASSLFVRLNTEAFF
DNA: TGTGCCAGCAGCTTATTCGTTCGGTTGAACACTGAAGCTTTCTTT
V: TRBV7-9
J: TRBJ1-1
size: once
D: .

CDR3: CASSVGHTGELFF
DNA: TGTGCCAGCAGCGTAGGGCACACCGGGGAGCTGTTTTTT
V: TRBV9
J: TRBJ2-2
size: once
D: .

CDR3: CAWSPSGRGAFF
DNA: TGTGCCTGGAGTCCCTCGGGCCGGGGAGCTTTCTTT
V: TRBV30
J: TRBJ1-1
size: once
D: .

CDR3: CASSEGTVNTEAFF
DNA: TGCGCCAGCAGCGAAGGGACGGTGAACACTGAAGCTTTCTTT
V: TRBV5-1
J: TRBJ1-1
size: .
D: .

CDR3: CASSLEFGLAGITDTQYF
DNA: TGTGCCAGCAGCTTGGAGTTCGGACTAGCGGGAATCACAGATACGCAGTATTTT
V: TRBV5-4
J: TRBJ2-3
size: .
D: TRBD2

CDR3: CASSLIGANVLTF
DNA: TGTGCCAGCAGCTTAATCGGGGCCAACGTCCTGACTTTC
V: TRBV7-3
J: TRBJ2-6
size: few
D: .

CDR3: CASSRTGSGNTIYF
DNA: TGTGCCAGCAGCCGGACAGGGTCCGGAAACACCATATATTTT
V: TRBV6-1
J: TRBJ1-3
size: .
D: TRBD1

CDR3: CASSEGLALNTGELFF
DNA: TGTGCCAGCAGTGAAGGACTAGCTCTTAACACCGGGGAGCTGTTTTTT
V: TRBV6-1
J: TRBJ2-2
size: .
D: TRBD2

CDR3: CASSPGVGGLHNEQYF
DNA: TGTGCCAGCAGTCCCGGCGTAGGGGGGCTTCACAACGAGCAGTACTTC
V: TRBV27
J: TRBJ2-7
size: .
D: .

CDR3: CAWIPGTPNTEAFF
DNA: TGTGCCTGGATACCCGGGACACCGAACACTGAAGCTTTCTTT
V: TRBV30
J: TRBJ1-1
size: .
D: .

CDR3: CAWSVLSTEAFF
DNA: TGTGCCTGGAGTGTACTCTCCACTGAAGCTTTCTTT
V: TRBV30
J: TRBJ1-1
size: .
D: .

CDR3: CASRAGTVYGYTF
DNA: TGTGCCAGCAGAGCCGGGACAGTTTATGGCTACACCTTC
V: TRBV6-1
J: TRBJ1-2
size: few
D: TRBD1

CDR3: CASQGTSGIGEQFF
DNA: TGTGCCAGCCAAGGGACTAGCGGGATCGGGGAGCAGTTCTTC
V: TRBV19
J: TRBJ2-1
size: .
D: TRBD2

CDR3: CASSIEGGVVNGYTF
DNA: TGTGCCAGTAGTATAGAAGGAGGGGTCGTGAATGGCTACACCTTC
V: TRBV19
J: TRBJ1-2
size: .
D: .

CDR3: CASSRGTGVGEQYF
DNA: TGTGCCAGCAGTCGAGGGACAGGGGTTGGGGAGCAGTACTTC
V: TRBV6-5
J: TRBJ2-7
size: .
D: TRBD1

CDR3: CASRKTGGGTAFF
DNA: TGTGCCAGCAGAAAGACAGGGGGCGGTACCGCTTTCTTT
V: TRBV6-1
J: TRBJ1-1
size: .
D: TRBD1